Listed below are T cell receptor beta chains from one sample, sequenced in a study of early stage breast cancer tumors. Clones were read by immunoSEQ multiplex PCR, and TCRdb kept only the in-frame ones, dropping some. Of roughly 30,000 clones in the sample, almost 75% are singletons; the top ten hold 4.7%. What was sequenced was blood. The receptors shown here come from a person aged 40-50 years with breast cancer. CDR3s include the opening cysteine and the closing phenylalanine or tryptophan. A D gene is named only where the DNA matches it firmly. Clone size is stated in some rows and not others, as once, few, many or a class when expanded.

V gene	clone size	J gene	D gene	CDR3 protein	CDR3 DNA
TRBV18	NA	TRBJ2-7	TRBD1	CASSPVLVRGPHLEQYF	TGTGCCAGCTCGCCCGTTCTTGTTAGGGGGCCCCATCTAGAGCAGTACTTC
TRBV11-2	once	TRBJ1-5	NA	CASSLEARGGNQPQHF	TGTGCCAGCAGCTTAGAAGCGAGGGGGGGAAATCAGCCCCAGCATTTT
TRBV5-4	NA	TRBJ2-7	TRBD2	CASSGRLAGGGEQYF	TGTGCCAGCAGCGGAAGACTAGCGGGAGGGGGCGAGCAGTACTTC
TRBV2	NA	TRBJ2-3	TRBD2	CASSEGLAGGASNTDTQYF	TGTGCCAGCAGTGAAGGTCTAGCGGGAGGCGCGTCTAACACAGATACGCAGTATTTT
TRBV4-2	NA	TRBJ2-2	TRBD2	CASSQEGSGAHTGELFF	TGTGCCAGCAGCCAAGAGGGTAGCGGGGCGCACACCGGGGAGCTGTTTTTT
TRBV7-9	NA	TRBJ1-2	NA	CASSLGFTDGYTF	TGTGCCAGCAGCTTAGGTTTTACGGATGGCTACACCTTC
TRBV4-2	NA	TRBJ2-1	TRBD2	CASSQDSVSSGRMTSNEQFF	TGTGCCAGCAGCCAAGATTCAGTGAGTAGCGGGAGAATGACGAGTAATGAGCAGTTCTTC
TRBV20-1	NA	TRBJ1-2	NA	CSPGGEGGYTF	TGCAGTCCTGGCGGAGAAGGTGGCTACACCTTC
TRBV28	few	TRBJ2-1	TRBD1	CASGTGGGPYNEQFF	TGTGCCAGCGGTACAGGGGGCGGCCCCTACAATGAGCAGTTCTTC
TRBV27	few	TRBJ2-7	NA	CASSLRGGPTYEQYF	TGTGCCAGCAGCCTCAGAGGTGGGCCAACCTACGAGCAGTACTTC
TRBV5-5	NA	TRBJ2-1	NA	CASSLDSGNSYNEQFF	TGTGCCAGCAGCTTGGACTCTGGGAACTCCTACAATGAGCAGTTCTTC
TRBV4-3	NA	TRBJ1-5	NA	CASSQVLASNQPQHF	TGCGCCAGCAGCCAAGTCCTAGCAAGCAATCAGCCCCAGCATTTT
TRBV27	NA	TRBJ2-1	NA	CASRSWSEQFF	TGTGCCAGCAGATCGTGGAGCGAGCAGTTCTTC
TRBV7-2	few	TRBJ1-5	TRBD1	CASSSATQGVRQHF	TGTGCCAGCAGCTCGGCCACCCAGGGGGTTCGCCAGCATTTT
TRBV11-2	NA	TRBJ2-1	NA	CASSLAQYNEQFF	TGTGCCAGCAGCTTAGCACAGTACAATGAGCAGTTCTTC
TRBV15	NA	TRBJ2-7	TRBD2	CATSRGDAGAYEQYF	TGTGCCACCAGCAGAGGGGACGCGGGAGCCTACGAGCAGTACTTC
TRBV27	NA	TRBJ2-5	TRBD1	CASSLGQVQSTQYF	TGTGCCAGCAGTTTAGGACAGGTCCAATCGACCCAGTACTTC
TRBV18	NA	TRBJ2-5	TRBD2	CASSPQGLAAQETQYF	TGTGCCAGCTCACCACAGGGACTAGCGGCACAAGAGACCCAGTACTTC
TRBV5-1	NA	TRBJ2-7	NA	CASSLSGDSYEQYF	TGCGCCAGCAGCCTTTCAGGGGATTCCTACGAGCAGTACTTC
TRBV11-2	NA	TRBJ1-4	TRBD1	CASSTGQAYEKLFF	TGTGCCAGCAGCACCGGACAGGCCTACGAAAAACTGTTTTTT
TRBV5-6	NA	TRBJ2-7	NA	CASSSTGNYEQYF	TGTGCCAGCAGCTCAACAGGTAACTACGAGCAGTACTTC
TRBV15	NA	TRBJ2-5	TRBD2	CATSRDFWTSGRGQTQYF	TGTGCCACCAGCAGAGATTTTTGGACTAGCGGGAGAGGGCAGACCCAGTACTTC
TRBV5-1	few	TRBJ2-6	NA	CASSLEGAVLTF	TGCGCCAGCAGCTTGGAAGGGGCCGTCCTGACTTTC
TRBV7-9	NA	TRBJ1-3	NA	CASSTITGSGNTIYF	TGTGCCAGCAGCACTATCACTGGCTCTGGAAACACCATATATTTT
TRBV10-1	NA	TRBJ2-7	TRBD2	CASSPGLAWYEQYF	TGCGCCAGCAGCCCGGGACTAGCGTGGTACGAGCAGTACTTC
TRBV18	NA	TRBJ2-5	NA	CASSLDQGGETQYF	TGTGCCAGCTCCCTAGACCAAGGGGGAGAGACCCAGTACTTC
TRBV28	NA	TRBJ2-1	NA	CASSGLFSSYNEQFF	TGTGCCAGCTCTGGACTATTTAGCTCCTACAATGAGCAGTTCTTC
TRBV14	NA	TRBJ2-2	NA	CASSGYGNTGELFF	TGTGCCAGCAGCGGGTATGGGAACACCGGGGAGCTGTTTTTT
TRBV28	NA	TRBJ2-1	NA	CASSWRSPPHNEQFF	TGTGCCAGCAGTTGGAGGTCACCTCCTCACAATGAGCAGTTCTTC
TRBV6-1	NA	TRBJ1-1	NA	CASRRGGNTEAFF	TGTGCCAGCAGGAGGGGGGGTAACACTGAAGCTTTCTTT
TRBV7-2	NA	TRBJ2-2	NA	CASSLDANTGELFF	TGTGCCAGCAGCTTAGACGCGAACACCGGGGAGCTGTTTTTT
TRBV15	NA	TRBJ1-2	TRBD1	CATSSRRGDYGYTF	TGTGCCACCAGCAGCCGCAGGGGGGATTATGGCTACACCTTC
TRBV30	NA	TRBJ2-3	TRBD2	CAWSVGTAGGSDTQYF	TGTGCCTGGAGTGTAGGCACAGCGGGAGGATCGGATACGCAGTATTTT
TRBV11-2	once	TRBJ2-7	NA	CASSLDLDEQYF	TGTGCCAGCAGCTTAGATCTCGACGAGCAGTACTTC
TRBV28	NA	TRBJ2-7	NA	CASSSGQRPSVDEQYF	TGTGCCAGCAGTTCCGGACAGAGGCCGTCTGTCGACGAGCAGTACTTC
TRBV4-3	NA	TRBJ2-7	NA	CASSQGGGLIYEQYF	TGCGCCAGCAGCCAAGGGGGGGGGCTAATCTACGAGCAGTACTTC
TRBV19	NA	TRBJ1-5	NA	CASSMALRGQPQHF	TGTGCCAGTAGTATGGCCCTAAGAGGCCAGCCCCAGCATTTT
TRBV10-3	NA	TRBJ2-5	TRBD2	CAISESISGRGETQYF	TGTGCCATCAGTGAGTCGATTAGCGGGAGGGGCGAGACCCAGTACTTC
TRBV10-2	few	TRBJ2-1	NA	CASSLDAGPLEQFF	TGCGCCAGCAGCCTAGATGCAGGACCCCTTGAGCAGTTCTTC
TRBV4-3	NA	TRBJ2-3	TRBD2	CASSPGGADTQYF	TGCGCCAGCAGCCCGGGGGGAGCAGATACGCAGTATTTT
TRBV7-9	NA	TRBJ2-3	TRBD2	CASSRPSGVTSTDTQYF	TGTGCCAGCAGCCGCCCTAGCGGAGTTACGAGCACAGATACGCAGTATTTT
TRBV19	few	TRBJ1-5	NA	CASSPSRGTGQPQHF	TGTGCCAGTAGTCCTTCCCGGGGAACCGGCCAGCCCCAGCATTTT
TRBV11-2	NA	TRBJ2-5	NA	CASSRGVLETQYF	TGTGCCAGCAGCCGAGGGGTGCTGGAGACCCAGTACTTC
TRBV11-2	NA	TRBJ1-1	NA	CASSPPLNTEAFF	TGTGCCAGCAGCCCGCCATTGAACACTGAAGCTTTCTTT
TRBV14	few	TRBJ1-1	NA	CASSQQGYTEAFF	TGTGCCAGCAGCCAACAGGGGTACACTGAAGCTTTCTTT
TRBV5-4	NA	TRBJ2-5	TRBD2	CASSQGTSGQETQYF	TGTGCCAGCAGCCAAGGGACTAGCGGCCAAGAGACCCAGTACTTC
TRBV7-2	NA	TRBJ2-7	TRBD1	CASSINRGMGEQYF	TGTGCCAGCAGCATTAACAGGGGAATGGGCGAGCAGTACTTC
TRBV11-3	NA	TRBJ2-7	TRBD2	CASSSMGLREGPSYEQYF	TGTGCCAGCAGCTCAATGGGCCTGCGGGAGGGCCCCTCCTACGAGCAGTACTTC
TRBV15	NA	TRBJ2-3	NA	CATSRASPRYTQYF	TGTGCCACCAGCAGAGCCAGTCCAAGGTATACGCAGTATTTT
TRBV2	NA	TRBJ2-2	NA	CASSGLGVSGTGELFF	TGTGCCAGCAGTGGACTAGGGGTTTCGGGCACCGGGGAGCTGTTTTTT
TRBV4-3	NA	TRBJ2-3	TRBD2	CASSQGTSGSLLQLTDTQYF	TGCGCCAGCAGCCAAGGAACTAGCGGGAGCCTTCTTCAGCTCACAGATACGCAGTATTTT
TRBV9	NA	TRBJ2-7	TRBD1	CASSEGGAGYEQYF	TGTGCCAGCAGCGAAGGGGGCGCGGGCTACGAGCAGTACTTC
TRBV5-6	few	TRBJ1-2	NA	CASSTGYGYTF	TGTGCCAGCAGCACAGGGTATGGCTACACCTTC
TRBV27	NA	TRBJ2-7	NA	CATSNGATYEQYF	TGTGCCACCTCGAACGGGGCAACCTACGAGCAGTACTTC